This record concerns one T cell receptor beta chain sequence. Recovered participants had two consecutive negative NP/OP PCR tests, healthcare professional clearance, or symptom resolution. The germline gives CDR1 SEHNR, CDR2 FQNEAQ (reference sequence). V gave up 0 bases and J gave up 0 bases, with 14 bases separating them. The CDR3 runs 17 residues. Sequenced by immunoSEQ multiplex PCR; TCRdb stores in-frame clones only, minus some. The table shows some 490,000 clones, with more than 85% occurring only once. The data were taken from a study of blood T cell repertoires in COVID-19. The chain uses TRBV7-9 and TRBJ1-1, with D hard to call. Sequencing was performed on PBMCs or T cells enriched from blood (not recorded which). This TCR was recovered from a woman in her fifties or sixties who had recovered from COVID-19. In DNA, the CDR3 is TGTGCCAGCAGCTTAGCGCCGTACCGGTCACTGAACACTGAAGCTTTCTTT. Translation gives CASSLAPYRSLNTEAFF.